This paragraph reports one T cell receptor beta chain. This sample was taken from a study of blood T cell repertoires in COVID-19. Study summary: PBMCs, B-cell-depleted T cells, or T cells were the source of the cDNA or gDNA that made up the material.

In the study's own analysis: How many nucleated cells were present was estimated from reference gene primer amplification. TCRdb's copy holds only in-frame clones and misses some; the assay was immunoSEQ multiplex PCR. V, J and clone size derive from that table, while D and trimming were established from the DNA sequence. The repertoire holds 150,000 to 200,000 clones, with 89% as singletons. Germline values: CDR1 SGHAT, CDR2 FQNNGV. V was clipped by 4 bases and J by 3 bases, with 11 bases between them. CDR3 size: 14 residues. Cohorts were determined from participant-reported clinical history. Material for sequencing was PBMCs or T cells enriched from blood (not recorded which). This TCR derives from a woman between 35 and 50 years old with acute COVID-19. J is TRBJ2-3 and V is TRBV11-2; possibly TRBD2 for D (6 bases). The CDR3 protein is CASSWAGRTDTQYF. The DNA for the CDR3 is TGTGCCAGCAGCTGGGCGGGACGAACAGATACGCAGTATTTT.